Following are 18 T cell receptor beta chains from one sample sequenced in a study of T-cell memory formation after mild COVID-19. TCRdb analysed the 5' RACE reads with MiXCR anew, one entry per CDR3 protein. The sample yields roughly 120,000 distinct CDR3 sequences, roughly 15% seen once. Sample: PBMCs or a T cell subset sorted from them (not recorded which). The receptors were sampled from an adult woman who had mild COVID-19 (a few samples of this study predate the infection). Cell type and time point are not known.

The chain joins TRBV21-1 to TRBJ2-7. TRBV21-1 is a pseudogene segment. CDR3 length: 16 amino acids. The chain's CDR3 is CASSKARVECKKEQYF. The CDR3 DNA follows: TGTGCCAGCAGCAAAGCGCGGGTTGAATGCAAAAAGGAGCAGTACTTC.

This clonotype turned up a few times. The J gene is TRBJ2-7, the V gene TRBV4-3; D may be TRBD1 or TRBD2 (7 bases each). The V end was cut by 2 bases, the J end by 5 bases, with 16 bases between. Germline loops: CDR1 LGHNA, CDR2 YSLEER. CDR3 length: 15 amino acids. For the CDR3, the DNA is TGCGCCAGCAGCCAACATGACAGGGAGGGAAACGAGCAGTACTTC. Protein product: CASSQHDREGNEQYF.

The rearrangement joins TRBV20-1 to TRBJ1-1; D not resolved. Germline V lookup: CDR1 DFQATT, CDR2 SNEGSKA (reference sequence). Trimming took 6 bases from V and 10 from J, leaving 12 bases between them. The CDR3 has 10 residues. The CDR3 protein is CSARYNIAFF. In DNA form, the CDR3 reads TGCAGTGCCCGCTATAATATAGCTTTCTTT.

Only a few counts were recorded for this clonotype. This chain connects TRBV7-9 to TRBJ1-4, with 8 bases identical to TRBD1. The CDR3 is 14 amino acids. Looked up from germline, CDR1 is SEHNR and CDR2 is FQNEAQ (reference sequence). The V segment lost 5 bases and the J segment 7 bases; nucleotides outside the gene matches: 6. CDR3 sequence reads: CASSPGQASEKLFF. As DNA, the CDR3 is TGTGCCAGCAGCCCGGGACAGGCGAGTGAAAAACTGTTTTTT. The whole variable domain, filled in from reference TRBV7-9 and TRBJ1-4, reads DTGVSQNPRHKITKRGQNVTFRCDPISEHNRLYWYRQTLGQGPEFLTYFQNEAQLEKSRLLSDRFSAERPKGSFSTLEIQRTEQGDSAMYLCASSPGQASEKLFFGSGTQLSVL.

The chain is built from TRBV7-3 and TRBJ2-5; D remains ambiguous. The CDR3 is 9 amino acids. V lost 8 bases, J lost 7 bases, and 5 bases lay in between. Germline V gives CDR1 SGHTA, CDR2 FQGTGA. The CDR3 nucleotides are TGTGCCAGCTTGTTGACCCAGTACTTC. It translates to CASLLTQYF.

This clonotype was seen only a few times. This chain links TRBV6-2 or TRBV6-3 with TRBJ2-7, with D hard to call. Per the germline V gene, CDR1 is MNHEY and CDR2 is SVGEGT. V lost 7 bases to trimming and J lost 1 base, with 8 bases between them. The CDR3 has 12 residues. The CDR3 reads CASTEKSYEQYF. DNA for the CDR3: TGTGCCAGCACTGAAAAGTCCTACGAGCAGTACTTC.

The genes are TRBV4-2 and TRBJ2-7, with D tentatively TRBD2 (5 bases). Trimming removed 1 base from V and 2 bases from J, with 9 bases in between. The CDR3 covers 14 residues. Germline V CDR1 and CDR2: LGHNA, YNFKEQ. CDR3 sequence reads: CASSQGPGTYEQYF. In nucleotides, the CDR3 is TGTGCCAGCAGCCAAGGTCCGGGAACCTACGAGCAGTACTTC.

At least ten counts were recorded for this clonotype. The chain combines TRBV19 with TRBJ2-1, with D perhaps being TRBD1 or TRBD2 (5 bases each). Looked up from germline, CDR1 is LNHDA and CDR2 is SQIVND (reference sequence). Trimming took off 3 bases at V and 4 bases at J, with 10 bases between the two ends. The CDR3 sequence is 14 residues long. The CDR3 loop is CASSIGGDYNEQFF. In DNA form, the CDR3 reads TGTGCCAGTAGTATTGGGGGAGATTACAATGAGCAGTTCTTC.

This rearrangement joins TRBV30 to TRBJ2-1; D unresolved. CDR3 length equals 11 residues. Germline V gene data show CDR1 as GTSNPN and CDR2 as SVGIG (reference sequence). Here the CDR3 DNA reads TGTGAGAAACGCCCCTACAATGAGCAGTTCTTC. Translation gives CEKRPYNEQFF.

This clonotype was observed a handful of times. The chain couples TRBV3-1 to TRBJ2-7; 10 bases align to TRBD1. Germline V gene sequence: CDR1 LGHDT, CDR2 YNNKEL (reference sequence). The CDR3 is 17 residues long. The V and J ends lost 6 bases and 4 bases, in that order; junction bases with no gene match: 15. The CDR3 protein is CASSPSAGTGASYEQYF. The CDR3 DNA follows: TGTGCCAGCAGTCCTTCGGCCGGGACAGGGGCCTCGTACGAGCAGTACTTC.

The J gene is TRBJ2-3, the V gene TRBV4-3; perhaps TRBD2 as D (7 bases). The V gene lost 4 bases and the J gene lost 5 bases, with 25 bases spanning the gap. CDR1 and CDR2 (germline): LGHNA, YSLEER. The CDR3 totals 18 residues. The CDR3 spells CASSRQRGDTPWRDTQYF. CDR3 nucleotides: TGCGCCAGCAGCCGGCAACGGGGGGACACTCCCTGGAGAGATACGCAGTATTTT.

This clonotype has a handful of counts. With a much larger clone just one base away, this may be a read error. The chain has TRBV28 and TRBJ2-1, with 10 bases identical to TRBD1. The length of the CDR3 is 14 residues. Germline lookup yields CDR1 MDHEN and CDR2 SYDVKM. V shed 6 bases, J shed 1 base, and the junction held 0 bases outside the gene matches. The CDR3 coding sequence is TGTGCCAGCAGGGGACAGGGGTCCTACAATGAGCAGTTCTTC. Translating it yields CASRGQGSYNEQFF.

This clonotype was counted between two and nine times. V usage is TRBV10-3 and J usage is TRBJ1-6, with TRBD1 matching over 7 bases. The germline gives CDR1 ENHRY, CDR2 SYGVKD. V trimming: 4 bases; J trimming: 10 bases; junction bases outside the gene matches: 13. This CDR3 has 16 amino acids. CDR3 DNA: TGTGCCATCAGTGGCCAAGCGGGACAGTCTGCGTCACCCCTCCACTTT. Translating it yields CAISGQAGQSASPLHF.

This sequence joins TRBV5-1 and TRBJ2-3; TRBD2 matches at 9 bases. This CDR3 spans 15 amino acids. V was clipped by 2 bases and J by 2 bases; unmatched bases: 3. CDR1 and CDR2 from the germline V gene are SGHRS and YFSETQ. The CDR3 nucleotides read TGCGCCAGCAGCTTTCTAGCGGGGCCCACAGATACGCAGTATTTT. It encodes CASSFLAGPTDTQYF.

This clonotype was recorded at least ten times. One junction end does not reproduce the germline sequence, and a read error may be involved. The CDR3 nucleotides are TGCGCCAGCAGCTTTTCCGGGGAGCTGTTTTTT. Translating it yields CASSFSGELFF. The rearrangement uses TRBV5-6 and TRBJ2-2; D not certain. Germline V gene sequence: CDR1 SGHDT, CDR2 YYEEEE. The CDR3 spans 11 residues.

The chain carries TRBV6-6 and TRBJ1-1, with 8 bases aligning to TRBD1. CDR3 length: 14 residues. V shed 4 bases and J 4 bases; nucleotides not matched to a gene: 5. CDR1 MNHNY and CDR2 SVGAGI come from the germline V gene (reference sequence). CDR3 sequence: CASSSSDRATEAFF. In DNA form, the CDR3 reads TGTGCCAGCAGTTCCTCGGACAGGGCCACTGAAGCTTTCTTT.

This chain uses TRBV14 with TRBJ2-5; weak D call: TRBD2 (6 bases). V was cut by 5 bases and J by 0 bases, with 7 bases left in between. The CDR3 spans 13 residues. CDR1 is SGHDN, CDR2 FVKESK, per germline. CDR3 protein: CASSWDYQETQYF. The CDR3 DNA reads TGTGCCAGCAGCTGGGACTACCAAGAGACCCAGTACTTC.

This clonotype was counted a few times. CDR3 nucleotide sequence: TGTGCCAGCAGCTCAACCGACATACTAGCGGGAGACCTTTACAATGAGCAGTTCTTC. Protein product: CASSSTDILAGDLYNEQFF. This chain links TRBV7-6 with TRBJ2-1; 11 nucleotides agree with TRBD2. V lost 4 bases and J lost 4; bases outside the gene matches: 15. Germline lookup yields CDR1 SGHVS and CDR2 FNYEAQ. This CDR3 comprises 19 residues. The entire variable domain, with the rest obtained from reference TRBV7-6 and TRBJ2-1, is as follows: GAGVSQSPRYKVTKRGQDVALRCDPISGHVSLYWYRQALGQGPEFLTYFNYEAQQDKSGLPNDRFSAERPEGSISTLTIQRTEQRDSAMYRCASSSTDILAGDLYNEQFFGPGTRLTVL.